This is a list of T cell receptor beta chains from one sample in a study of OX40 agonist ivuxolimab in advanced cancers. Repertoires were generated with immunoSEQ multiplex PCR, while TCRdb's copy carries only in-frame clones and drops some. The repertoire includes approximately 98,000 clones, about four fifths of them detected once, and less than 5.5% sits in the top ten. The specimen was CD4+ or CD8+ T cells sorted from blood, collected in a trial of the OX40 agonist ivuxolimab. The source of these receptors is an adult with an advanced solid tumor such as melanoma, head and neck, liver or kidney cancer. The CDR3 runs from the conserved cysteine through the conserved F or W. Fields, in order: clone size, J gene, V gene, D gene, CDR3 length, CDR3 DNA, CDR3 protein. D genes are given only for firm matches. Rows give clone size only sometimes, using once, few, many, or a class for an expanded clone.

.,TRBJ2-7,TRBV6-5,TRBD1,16,TGTGCCAGCAGTTCGACAGGGGACAGGGGCAAGTACGAGCAGTACTTC,CASSSTGDRGKYEQYF
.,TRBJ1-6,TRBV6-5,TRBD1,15,TGTGCCAGCAGTTTCGGACAGGGTGGTAATTCACCCCTCCACTTT,CASSFGQGGNSPLHF
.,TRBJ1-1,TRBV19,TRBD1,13,TGTGCCAGTAGTGACTGGGACAGCAAGGTTGGTTTCTTT,CASSDWDSKVGFF
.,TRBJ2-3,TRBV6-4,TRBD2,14,TGTGCCAGCAGTCCGAGCGGGGGGGCAGATACGCAGTATTTT,CASSPSGGADTQYF
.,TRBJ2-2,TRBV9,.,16,TGTGCCAGCAGCGTAGGGCAGGATCGGTATCCCGGGGAGCTGTTTTTT,CASSVGQDRYPGELFF
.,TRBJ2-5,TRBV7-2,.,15,TGTGCCAGCAGCTTATCCCCCTCTCCCCCAGAGACCCAGTACTTC,CASSLSPSPPETQYF
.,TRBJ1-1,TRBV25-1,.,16,TGTGCCAGCATTCTCGGGGTAGTGGGCCTGGACACTGAAGCTTTCTTT,CASILGVVGLDTEAFF
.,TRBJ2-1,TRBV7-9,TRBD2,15,TGTGCCAGCAGCCCCGGACTAGCGGGAGTCCATGAGCAGTTCTTC,CASSPGLAGVHEQFF
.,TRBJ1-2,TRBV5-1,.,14,TGCGCCAGCAGCTTGGGCCAGTACACCCAGGGCTACACCTTC,CASSLGQYTQGYTF
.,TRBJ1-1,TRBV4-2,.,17,TGTGCCAGCAGCCAAGAGATCAGGGAGCCCATGAACACTGAAGCTTTCTTT,CASSQEIREPMNTEAFF
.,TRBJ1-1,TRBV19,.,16,TGTGCCAGTAGTATAGTAGCAGGGAGCGAAAACACTGAAGCTTTCTTT,CASSIVAGSENTEAFF
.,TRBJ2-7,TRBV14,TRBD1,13,TGTGCCAGCAGCCGACTAGGGACAGGGGAGCAGTACTTC,CASSRLGTGEQYF
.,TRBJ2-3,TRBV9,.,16,TGTGCCAGCAGCGTCGAGGGGGATGGGGTAGGAGATACGCAGTATTTT,CASSVEGDGVGDTQYF
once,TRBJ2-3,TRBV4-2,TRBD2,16,TGTGCCAGCAGCCCCCGACTAGCGGGGGGGGAAGATACGCAGTATTTT,CASSPRLAGGEDTQYF
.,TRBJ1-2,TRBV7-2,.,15,TGTGCCAGCAGGGGCCTACGTGGCAGAACCTATGGCTACACCTTC,CASRGLRGRTYGYTF
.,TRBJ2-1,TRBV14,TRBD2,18,TGTGCCAGCAGCCAAGATCGCGGTAGCGGGAGGTCGATCAATGAGCAGTTCTTC,CASSQDRGSGRSINEQFF
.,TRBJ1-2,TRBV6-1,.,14,TGTGCCAGCAGTGACGGGGGTCCTACTTATGGCTACACCTTC,CASSDGGPTYGYTF
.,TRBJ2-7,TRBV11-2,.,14,TGTGCCAGCAGTAGAGACCCCGGTCCCTACGAGCAGTACTTC,CASSRDPGPYEQYF
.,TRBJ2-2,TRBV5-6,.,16,TGTGCCAGCAGCTGGGGGTCAGGGTTAAGAGCCGGGGAGCTGTTTTTT,CASSWGSGLRAGELFF
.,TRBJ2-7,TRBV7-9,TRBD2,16,TGTGCCAGCAGCCCCATCCAGGGACTAGCGGGATTCGAGCAGTACTTC,CASSPIQGLAGFEQYF
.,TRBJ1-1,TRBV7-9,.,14,TGTGCCAGCAGCTTTTCAACCGGGACACCCGAAGCTTTCTTT,CASSFSTGTPEAFF
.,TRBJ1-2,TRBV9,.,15,TGTGCCAGCAGCGTACTTCCCGGGGGGGCGGATGGCTACACCTTC,CASSVLPGGADGYTF
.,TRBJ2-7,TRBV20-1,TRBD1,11,TGCAGTGCCAGGACAGGGTACGAGCAGTACTTC,CSARTGYEQYF
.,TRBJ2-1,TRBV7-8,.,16,TGTGCCAGCAGCACGCGACAGGTCGACTCCTACAATGAGCAGTTCTTC,CASSTRQVDSYNEQFF
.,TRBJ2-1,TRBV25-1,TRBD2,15,TGTGCCAGCAGGGTAGCGGGGAGCTCCTACAATGAGCAGTTCTTC,CASRVAGSSYNEQFF
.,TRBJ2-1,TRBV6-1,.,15,TGTGCCAGCAGTCACAGGGTCAGCTCCTACAATGAGCAGTTCTTC,CASSHRVSSYNEQFF
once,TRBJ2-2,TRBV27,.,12,TGTGCCAGCAGTTTTCCTAGAGAGGAGCTGTTTTTT,CASSFPREELFF
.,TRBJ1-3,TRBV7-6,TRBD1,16,TGTGCCAGCAGCTTATACGGGCAGGGGGCTGGAAACACCATATATTTT,CASSLYGQGAGNTIYF
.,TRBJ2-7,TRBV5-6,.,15,TGTGCCAGCAGCTTTTGGGGGACACCACCCTACGAGCAGTACTTC,CASSFWGTPPYEQYF
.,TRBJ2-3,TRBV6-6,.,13,TGTGCCAGCACCGTGACTATCACAGATACGCAGTATTTT,CASTVTITDTQYF
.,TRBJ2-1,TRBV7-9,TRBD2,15,TGTGCCAGCAGCCCCCGAGCGGGAGCCTTGAATGAGCAGTTCTTC,CASSPRAGALNEQFF
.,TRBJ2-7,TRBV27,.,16,TGTGCCAGCAGTTTGCGCCACGGACTCGGGGTTTACGAGCAGTACTTC,CASSLRHGLGVYEQYF
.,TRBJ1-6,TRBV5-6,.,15,TGTGCCAGCAGCCTCGGGGGGCCCTTGAGGTCACCCCTCCACTTT,CASSLGGPLRSPLHF
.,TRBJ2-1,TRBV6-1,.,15,TGTGCCAGCAGTGTATTGGCGAGCTCCTACAATGAGCAGTTCTTC,CASSVLASSYNEQFF
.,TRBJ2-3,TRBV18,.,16,TGTGCCAGCTCACCCACAGTGGGTAGTGGCACAGATACGCAGTATTTT,CASSPTVGSGTDTQYF
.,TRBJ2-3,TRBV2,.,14,TGTGCCAGCAGCGGGGCTGGGGCCACAGATACGCAGTATTTT,CASSGAGATDTQYF
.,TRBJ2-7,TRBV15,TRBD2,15,TGTGCCACCAGCAGAGAACCTAGCGGGAGATACGAGCAGTACTTC,CATSREPSGRYEQYF
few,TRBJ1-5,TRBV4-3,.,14,TGCGCCAGCAGCCAAGAGACGTCGGGTCAGCCCCAGCATTTT,CASSQETSGQPQHF
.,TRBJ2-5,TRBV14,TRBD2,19,TGTGCCAGCAGCCCTGCTCGCCGAGCGGGAGGCCCAATCGGGGAGACCCAGTACTTC,CASSPARRAGGPIGETQYF
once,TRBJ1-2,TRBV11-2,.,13,TGTGCCAGCAGCCCAACGGGTCTCTATGGCTACACCTTC,CASSPTGLYGYTF
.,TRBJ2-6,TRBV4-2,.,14,TGTGCCAGCAGCCCACAAGCTGGGGCCAACGTCCTGACTTTC,CASSPQAGANVLTF
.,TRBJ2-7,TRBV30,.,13,TGTGCCTGGAGTAGGCAAAAGACGGGGGAGCAGTACTTC,CAWSRQKTGEQYF
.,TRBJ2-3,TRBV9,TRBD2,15,TGTGCCAGCAGCGTAGGTAGCGGGGTGTTGGATACGCAGTATTTT,CASSVGSGVLDTQYF
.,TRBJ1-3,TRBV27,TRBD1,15,TGTGCCAGCAGTAAGGGACAGGGGTTCGGAAACACCATATATTTT,CASSKGQGFGNTIYF
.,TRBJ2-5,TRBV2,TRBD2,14,TGTGCCAGCAGGGCTAGCGGGAACTTGGGGACCCAGTACTTC,CASRASGNLGTQYF
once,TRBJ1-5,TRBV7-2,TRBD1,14,TGTGCCAGCAGCAATCCAGGGGGGGGACAGCCCCAGCATTTT,CASSNPGGGQPQHF
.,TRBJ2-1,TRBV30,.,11,TGTGCCTGGAGTGTAAGGGATGAGCAGTTCTTC,CAWSVRDEQFF
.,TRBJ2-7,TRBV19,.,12,TGTGCCAGTAGTAACAGGCCCCACGAGCAGTACTTC,CASSNRPHEQYF
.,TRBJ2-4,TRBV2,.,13,TGTGCCAGCTTGGATACAACCAAAAACATTCAGTACTTC,CASLDTTKNIQYF
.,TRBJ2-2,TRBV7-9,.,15,TGTGCCAGCAGCTTGGTCAGGGCCGGCACCGGGGAGCTGTTTTTT,CASSLVRAGTGELFF